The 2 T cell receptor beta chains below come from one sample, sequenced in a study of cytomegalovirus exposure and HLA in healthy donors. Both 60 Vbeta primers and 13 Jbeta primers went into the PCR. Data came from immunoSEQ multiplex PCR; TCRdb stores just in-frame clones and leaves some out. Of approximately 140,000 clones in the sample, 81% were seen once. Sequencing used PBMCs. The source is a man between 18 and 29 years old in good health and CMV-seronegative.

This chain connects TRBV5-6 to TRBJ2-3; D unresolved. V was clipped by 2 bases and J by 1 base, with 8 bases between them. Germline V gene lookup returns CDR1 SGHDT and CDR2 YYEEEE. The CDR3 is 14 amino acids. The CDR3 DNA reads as TGTGCCAGCAGCTTTGTTACGGGCACAGATACGCAGTATTTT. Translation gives CASSFVTGTDTQYF.

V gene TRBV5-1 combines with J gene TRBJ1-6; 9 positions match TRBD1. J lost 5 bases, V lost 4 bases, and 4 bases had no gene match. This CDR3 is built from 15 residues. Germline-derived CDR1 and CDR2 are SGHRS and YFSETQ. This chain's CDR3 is CASSLRTGDNSPLHF. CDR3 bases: TGCGCCAGCAGCCTGCGGACAGGGGATAATTCACCCCTCCACTTT. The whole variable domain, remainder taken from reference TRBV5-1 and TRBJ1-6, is KAGVTQTPRYLIKTRGQQVTLSCSPISGHRSVSWYQQTPGQGLQFLFEYFSETQRNKGNFPGRFSGRQFSNSRSEMNVSTLELGDSALYLCASSLRTGDNSPLHFGNGTRLTVT.